The clone carrying this T cell receptor beta chain was seen only a few times. As yet, its antigen is unknown. TCRdb's table, derived via immunoSEQ multiplex PCR, lists solely in-frame clones and lacks some. The sample records about 38,000 clones, around three quarters being singletons. These data originate in a study of a mutant IDH1 vaccine in newly diagnosed glioma. Study at large: Beginning 4-6 weeks after radiotherapy alone, or with temozolomide cycles, vaccination took place. Every participant had undergone radiotherapy, temozolomide, or both before, and most underwent both.

The CDR3 has 13 amino acids. V dropped 6 bases and J dropped 5; count of bases not matched to a gene: 3. In germline, CDR1 is MNHEY, CDR2 SVGAGI. Time point indicated: week 5, during vaccination. The investigators gave 300 ug of mutant IDH1 20-mer peptide in each vaccine dose, together with topical imiquimod. Study conclusions and caveats: Seemingly, top peripheral T cell clonotype changes bore no relation to pseudoprogression.

J is TRBJ2-2 and V is TRBV6-5, with TRBD1 identical over 7 bases. The source was PBMCs, collected from a glioma patient whose treatment included an IDH1 peptide vaccine. The clonotype originates from a man in his forties with glioma. CDR3 loop: CASSQQGTGELFF. The CDR3 region has the DNA TGTGCCAGCAGCCAACAGGGGACCGGGGAGCTGTTTTTT.